Presented here are 14 T cell receptor beta chains from one specimen sequenced in a study of blood T cells in healthy people across ages (dated by TCRdb to 2015 to 2017). The library was built by means of 5' RACE. This sample was sequenced with an Illumina HiSeq 2500. The second PCR ran for about 7 to 11 cycles and used a J-beta primer mix along with a sample-barcoded 5' primer. TCRdb itself trimmed the public reads at Q25 with fastp, ran MiXCR and retained productive beta chains. Merged by CDR3 protein, the rows form single entries marked with the most common genes and DNA. The sample table records about 1.8 million distinct CDR3 sequences; 49% of these occur just once. About 2.1% of the sample comes from the top ten. Sample: blood. The source is a woman between 40 and 55 years old in good health.

The rearrangement links TRBV7-9 to TRBJ1-2; D possibly corresponds to TRBD1 (6 bases). The germline V gene encodes CDR1 SEHNR and CDR2 FQNEAQ (reference sequence). Trimming took off 6 bases at V and 6 bases at J, with 20 bases between the two ends. The CDR3 extends over 15 amino acids. The CDR3, as DNA: TGTGCCAGCAGTTTTTCAGGGGTTAGTGAGAATGGCTACACCTTC. This gives the protein CASSFSGVSENGYTF.

The rearrangement links TRBV4-1 to TRBJ2-5; 7 nucleotides match TRBD1. CDR1 and CDR2 (germline): MGHRA, YSYEKL. Unmatched junction bases numbered 2, after V lost 0 bases and J lost 7 bases. The CDR3 runs 13 residues. The CDR3 coding sequence is TGCGCCAGCAGCCAAGACAGGGGGTGGACCCAGTACTTC. This translates into CASSQDRGWTQYF.

The J gene is TRBJ1-2, the V gene TRBV5-5; a possible D gene is TRBD1 (5 bases). The V end was cut by 1 base, the J end by 5 bases, with 15 bases between. Germline V gene sequence: CDR1 SGHKS, CDR2 YYEKEE (reference sequence). This CDR3 is 15 amino acids long. The CDR3 bases are TGTGCCAGCAGCTTGTCGTGGGGGAGGGGATATGGCTACACCTTC. Translation gives CASSLSWGRGYGYTF. The variable domain in full, completed from reference TRBV5-5 and TRBJ1-2, reads DAGVTQSPTHLIKTRGQQVTLRCSPISGHKSVSWYQQVLGQGPQFIFQYYEKEERGRGNFPDRFSARQFPNYSSELNVNALLLGDSALYLCASSLSWGRGYGYTFGSGTRLTVV.

The chain is built from TRBV12-3 or TRBV12-4 and TRBJ2-3, with 8 bases identical to TRBD2. V dropped 4 bases and J dropped 3; count of bases not matched to a gene: 24. The CDR3 is made up of 21 amino acids. CDR3 residues: CASSSTRGLSGGTEATDTQYF. DNA of the CDR3: TGTGCCAGCAGTTCCACGAGGGGATTAAGCGGGGGAACCGAGGCGACAGATACGCAGTATTTT.

This clonotype was recorded a few times. The rearrangement uses TRBV7-3 and TRBJ2-3; D is unresolved. With 5 bases removed from V and 3 bases from J, the gap between germline ends came to 12 bases. The CDR3 has 14 residues. Germline values: CDR1 SGHTA, CDR2 FQGTGA. CDR3: CASSPTRHTDTQYF. CDR3 coding DNA: TGTGCCAGCAGCCCGACCCGGCATACAGATACGCAGTATTTT.

This clonotype was detected only a few times. This chain joins TRBV2 and TRBJ2-4; a weak D match, TRBD1 (5 bases). Trimming removed 2 bases from V and 0 bases from J, with 11 bases in between. The germline V gene has CDR1 SNHLY and CDR2 FYNNEI. This CDR3 contains 16 residues. DNA for the CDR3: TGTGCCAGCAGTGAACCTCTACAGGTAGCCAAAAACATTCAGTACTTC. This encodes CASSEPLQVAKNIQYF. Combining the CDR3 with reference TRBV2 and TRBJ2-4 gives the whole variable domain EPEVTQTPSHQVTQMGQEVILRCVPISNHLYFYWYRQILGQKVEFLVSFYNNEISEKSEIFDDQFSVERPDGSNFTLKIRSTKLEDSAMYFCASSEPLQVAKNIQYFGAGTRLSVL.

This chain connects TRBV7-2 to TRBJ2-3; TRBD2 might be the D (5 bases). Trimming pared 5 bases from V and 11 bases from J, leaving 14 bases between. This CDR3 spans 12 amino acids. CDR1 is SGHTA, CDR2 FQGNSA, per germline. CDR3 DNA: TGTGCCAGCAGCCCAACTAGTAAACAGCAGTATTTT. It translates to CASSPTSKQQYF.

The V and J genes are TRBV9 and TRBJ2-3; TRBD2 matches 7 bases. The V and J ends lost 0 bases and 3 bases, in that order; junction bases with no gene match: 4. Germline CDR1 SGDLS, CDR2 YYNGEE. The CDR3 extends over 15 amino acids. DNA for the CDR3: TGTGCCAGCAGCGTAGAGGTAGCGGGTACAGATACGCAGTATTTT. Its translation: CASSVEVAGTDTQYF.

This clonotype was seen a handful of times. This chain joins TRBV5-1 and TRBJ2-1; D is possibly TRBD1 (6 bases). CDR1 and CDR2 from the germline V gene are SGHRS and YFSETQ. Trimming pared 5 bases from V and 5 bases from J, leaving 23 bases between. The CDR3 sequence is 17 residues long. CDR3 DNA: TGCGCCAGCAGTTATACAGGGACACCACTCATTAACAATGAGCAGTTCTTC. Its protein is CASSYTGTPLINNEQFF.

The V and J genes are TRBV28 and TRBJ1-6; D not certain. Germline lookup yields CDR1 MDHEN and CDR2 SYDVKM. The CDR3 totals 16 residues. Trimming removed 6 bases at V and 9 bases at J, with 21 bases between. CDR3 in amino acids: CASSLLTSIISSPLHF. In nucleotides, the CDR3 is TGTGCCAGCAGCCTACTCACTTCTATAATCTCTTCACCCCTCCACTTT.

As regards this clonotype: Mismatch with germline at one junction end may stem from a read error. The V gene is TRBV6-2 or TRBV6-3, the J gene TRBJ2-6; D is perhaps TRBD1 (5 bases). The CDR3 sequence is 16 residues long. CDR1 and CDR2 from the germline V gene are MNHEY and SVGEGT. The CDR3 reads CASSYQTEAGANALTF. The CDR3 DNA reads as TGTGCCAGCAGTTACCAGACAGAGGCTGGGGCCAACGCCCTGACTTTC.

The rearrangement joins TRBV6-2 or TRBV6-3 to TRBJ2-5, with D maybe TRBD2 (6 bases). This CDR3 is 13 amino acids long. Germline CDR1 reads MNHEY; CDR2 reads SVGEGT. V was clipped by 7 bases and J by 3 bases, with 12 bases between them. CDR3 DNA sequence: TGTGCCAGCAACCGGGAGCCAGAAGAGACCCAGTACTTC. Translation gives CASNREPEETQYF.

This rearrangement joins TRBV27 to TRBJ1-2; D not certain. Trimming pared 2 bases from V and 2 bases from J, leaving 12 bases between. There are 15 residues in the CDR3. Germline V lookup: CDR1 MNHEY, CDR2 SMNVEV (reference sequence). The chain's CDR3 is CASSLAPQPNYGYTF. In nucleotides, the CDR3 is TGTGCCAGCAGTTTAGCGCCGCAACCCAACTATGGCTACACCTTC.

This clonotype was seen only a few times. The genes are TRBV13 and TRBJ2-7; 9 positions agree with TRBD1. V lost 4 bases and J lost 3; bases outside the gene matches: 4. The CDR3 runs to 14 residues. Germline CDR1 PRHDT, CDR2 FYEKMQ (reference sequence). CDR3 DNA: TGTGCCAGCAGCTGGGGACAGGGAATCTACGAGCAGTACTTC. Translation gives CASSWGQGIYEQYF.